This T cell receptor beta chain was sequenced during a study of cytomegalovirus exposure and HLA in healthy donors. About the study: Ancestry clustering placed around 80% of several hundred genotyped donors in the Caucasian-associated cluster. The study's findings and limits: What a later analysis showed was that several of the most significant clusters appeared linked to common viral pathogens. The study designated 150 or so TCR beta chains cytomegalovirus-associated.

Germline CDR1 and CDR2: KGHSH and LQKENI. The CDR3 totals 17 residues. J was trimmed by 0 bases and V by 5 bases; bases with no gene match: 10. In the PCR, 60 Vbeta and 13 Jbeta primers were used. Profiled with immunoSEQ multiplex PCR; TCRdb holds only in-frame clones, not every one. Found here are 150,000 to 200,000 clones; the top ten clones hold 1% to 1.5%. As concerns this clone: Its antigen is undetermined.

Healthy individuals who donated bone marrow served as the donors. The sample consisted of PBMCs. The clonotype comes from an older woman in good health and CMV-seronegative. V gene TRBV18 combines with J gene TRBJ2-3, with 8 bases lining up with TRBD1. The CDR3 DNA is TGTGCCAGCTCATTCATTCCAGGGGGCCAAAGCACAGATACGCAGTATTTT. Its translation: CASSFIPGGQSTDTQYF.